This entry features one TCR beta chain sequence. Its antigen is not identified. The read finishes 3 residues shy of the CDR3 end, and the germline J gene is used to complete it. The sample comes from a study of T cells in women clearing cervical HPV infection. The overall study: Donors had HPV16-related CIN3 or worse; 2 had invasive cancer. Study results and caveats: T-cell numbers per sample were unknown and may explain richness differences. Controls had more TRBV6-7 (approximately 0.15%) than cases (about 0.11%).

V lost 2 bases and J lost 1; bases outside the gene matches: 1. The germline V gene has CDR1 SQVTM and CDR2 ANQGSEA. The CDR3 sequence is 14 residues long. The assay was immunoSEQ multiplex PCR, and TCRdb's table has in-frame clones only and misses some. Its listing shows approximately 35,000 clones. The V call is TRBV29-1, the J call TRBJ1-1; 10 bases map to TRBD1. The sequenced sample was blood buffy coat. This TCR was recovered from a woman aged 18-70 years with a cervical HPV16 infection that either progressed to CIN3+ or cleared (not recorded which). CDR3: CSVERDRGNTEAFF. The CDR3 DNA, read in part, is TGCAGCGTTGAACGGGACAGGGGGAACACTGAA.